This TCR beta chain came from a study of blood T cell repertoires in COVID-19 (TCRdb year 2020). In the study overall: Samples covering the acute and convalescent phases of COVID-19 were provided by collaborators in the United States, Italy and Spain. The material from the prospective study consisted of cDNA or gDNA derived from T cells, B-cell-depleted T cells, or PBMCs. The dataset comprised deeply sampled blood TCRbeta repertoires from subjects exposed to, actively infected with, or recovered from COVID-19. The repertoires were made available in a free public database intended to serve as a resource for research on the immune response to SARS-CoV-2. Samples were obtained from the ongoing ImmuneRACE study (first 160 participants) and from approximately 1,200 subjects provided by 6 global collaborators. A de-identified subject ID, COVID-19 status, age in years and sex were almost always included in the sample metadata. HLA class I and class II types, where available, came from metadata supplied by the sample provider rather than from assay-based typing.

Worth noting for this clone: The antigen this receptor binds is unknown. No base-level quality is on record; no much larger clone is a single base apart.

The junction shows trimming of 3 bases on V and 1 base on J, plus 7 bases between the germline ends. The germline V gene specifies SGHTA as CDR1 and FQGTGA as CDR2. The CDR3 runs 13 residues from the cysteine to the phenylalanine. CDR3 DNA only is kept here, 39 bases in frame from base 1. Participants in the prospective study were enrolled through a virtual design, were aged roughly 18 to 100 years, and lived in approximately 25 United States geographic areas. In the prospective study, participants were assigned to cohorts based on the clinical history participants reported in a screening survey and a study questionnaire. For ImmuneRACE Cohort 3, a participant was defined as recovered based on two consecutive negative NP/OP PCR tests, clearance by a healthcare professional, or resolution of symptoms. Mobile phlebotomists in the prospective study collected whole blood, serum and a nasopharyngeal or oropharyngeal swab from every participant. Additional blood draws and questionnaires over an approximately 2-month period could optionally be provided by prospective study participants. Before DNA extraction, prospective study blood samples were shipped either frozen or at room temperature.

The immunoSEQ Assay, a bias-controlled multiplex PCR, was used to amplify TCRbeta CDR3 regions from genomic DNA. Per the authors' processing: The number of nucleated cells in each sample was estimated by amplification of reference gene primers within the assay. To quantify the absolute abundance of each unique TCRbeta CDR3 rearrangement, sequence reads were collapsed and filtered. For each sample, productive Simpson clonality was calculated as the square root of Simpson's diversity index over productive rearrangements. TCRdb holds this immuneACCESS table with in-frame rearrangements only. Some clones are missing; in checked studies, unresolved V genes explain under half, and the rest has no known cause. V, J and clone size reflect that table, while D and trimming were determined from the DNA. The sample contains around 100,000 clones, approximately 86% of them found a single time. The biggest ten clones account for approximately 2.5% of the sample.

Findings and caveats that apply to the study as a whole: How much clinical and demographic metadata was included differed by source and by participant, and the metadata was provided uncurated.

The chain is assembled from TRBV7-3 and TRBJ2-7; tentative D gene TRBD1, with 6 bases matching. This TCR was sampled from a woman in her forties or fifties who had recovered from COVID-19. Specimen: PBMCs or T cells enriched from blood (not recorded which). The CDR3 is CASSFDRSYEQYF. The base sequence is TGTGCCAGCAGCTTCGACAGGTCCTACGAGCAGTACTTC.